The rows below give T cell receptor beta chains drawn from one sample of a study of vaccination effects on CD4 cells after COVID-19. These receptors' targets are unknown. Repertoires were generated with immunoSEQ multiplex PCR, while TCRdb's copy carries only in-frame clones and drops some. The sample holds 62,000 or so clones; about 80% are singletons and the top ten take 10% to 15%. Sample: CD4+ T cells from PBMCs cultured with SARS-CoV-2 spike peptides, taken before COVID-19 vaccination. The receptors originated from a human donor who received a COVID-19 vaccine. Each CDR3 is given with its conserved first and last residue. Fields, in order: clone size, D gene, CDR3 length, J gene, V gene, CDR3 protein, CDR3 DNA. The D gene is left open where the match is weak. Some rows mark clone size as missing; the rest say once, few, many or name a class of expanded clone.

size: -
D: TRBD1
length: 13
J: TRBJ1-1
V: TRBV7-9
CDR3: CASLSGGNTEAFF
DNA: TGTGCCAGCCTATCAGGGGGCAACACTGAAGCTTTCTTT

size: -
D: -
length: 14
J: TRBJ1-5
V: TRBV10-3
CDR3: CAISEKGGNQPQHF
DNA: TGTGCCATCAGTGAGAAGGGAGGGAATCAGCCCCAGCATTTT

size: -
D: TRBD2
length: 15
J: TRBJ2-5
V: TRBV18
CDR3: CASSPGTSGVETQYF
DNA: TGTGCCAGCTCTCCTGGGACTAGCGGGGTGGAGACCCAGTACTTC

size: few
D: TRBD1
length: 14
J: TRBJ2-2
V: TRBV6-5
CDR3: CATPSWTGIGELFF
DNA: TGTGCCACCCCGTCGTGGACAGGGATCGGGGAGCTGTTTTTT

size: -
D: -
length: 11
J: TRBJ2-5
V: TRBV6-5
CDR3: CASKADRTQYF
DNA: TGTGCCAGCAAGGCGGACCGGACCCAGTACTTC

size: few
D: TRBD1
length: 18
J: TRBJ1-6
V: TRBV27
CDR3: CASRRDHLTGTGDSPLHF
DNA: TGTGCCAGCAGACGAGACCACCTTACCGGGACAGGGGATTCACCCCTCCACTTT

size: -
D: -
length: 15
J: TRBJ1-3
V: TRBV5-1
CDR3: CASSFTTDSGNTIYF
DNA: TGCGCCAGCAGCTTTACTACGGACTCTGGAAACACCATATATTTT

size: -
D: TRBD1
length: 14
J: TRBJ1-1
V: TRBV10-3
CDR3: CAISLGQGDTEAFF
DNA: TGTGCCATCAGCTTGGGACAGGGTGACACTGAAGCTTTCTTT

size: few
D: -
length: 15
J: TRBJ1-2
V: TRBV28
CDR3: CASRFWDPRNYGYTF
DNA: TGTGCCAGCAGATTCTGGGACCCGAGAAACTATGGCTACACCTTC

size: once
D: -
length: 12
J: TRBJ2-2
V: TRBV18
CDR3: CASSPSFGELFF
DNA: TGTGCCAGCTCACCAAGTTTCGGGGAGCTGTTTTTT

size: -
D: -
length: 15
J: TRBJ2-5
V: TRBV19
CDR3: CASSLPPRVGETQYF
DNA: TGTGCCAGTAGTCTCCCTCCCAGGGTAGGAGAGACCCAGTACTTC

size: -
D: TRBD1
length: 15
J: TRBJ2-2
V: TRBV4-1
CDR3: CASSRRTGDPGELFF
DNA: TGCGCCAGCAGCCGACGGACAGGGGACCCCGGGGAGCTGTTTTTT

size: once
D: TRBD2
length: 17
J: TRBJ2-4
V: TRBV3-1/TRBV3-2
CDR3: CASSRTSGGVDKNIQYF
DNA: TGTGCCAGCAGCCGGACTAGCGGGGGGGTGGACAAAAACATTCAGTACTTC

size: -
D: TRBD2
length: 15
J: TRBJ2-3
V: TRBV7-3
CDR3: CASSLLAGRTDTQYF
DNA: TGTGCCAGCAGCTTGCTAGCGGGGCGCACAGATACGCAGTATTTT

size: -
D: -
length: 13
J: TRBJ2-5
V: TRBV29-1
CDR3: CSVVRQNQETQYF
DNA: TGCAGCGTTGTGAGGCAGAACCAAGAGACCCAGTACTTC

size: -
D: -
length: 13
J: TRBJ2-3
V: TRBV4-1
CDR3: CASSHQGADTQYF
DNA: TGCGCCAGCAGCCACCAGGGTGCAGATACGCAGTATTTT

size: once
D: -
length: 15
J: TRBJ2-2
V: TRBV7-8
CDR3: CASSLARGGTGELFF
DNA: TGTGCCAGCAGCTTAGCCAGGGGGGGCACCGGGGAGCTGTTTTTT

size: -
D: -
length: 17
J: TRBJ2-6
V: TRBV27
CDR3: CASRTRTGLYGANVLTF
DNA: TGTGCCAGCAGAACCCGAACAGGCCTGTATGGGGCCAACGTCCTGACTTTC

size: -
D: TRBD2
length: 17
J: TRBJ2-5
V: TRBV15
CDR3: CATREITGLAGGETQYF
DNA: TGTGCCACCAGAGAGATTACCGGACTTGCGGGGGGAGAGACCCAGTACTTC

size: -
D: -
length: 14
J: TRBJ1-4
V: TRBV5-1
CDR3: CASSLDSGEEKLFF
DNA: TGCGCCAGCAGCCTAGACAGCGGGGAGGAAAAACTGTTTTTT

size: -
D: -
length: 14
J: TRBJ1-3
V: TRBV14
CDR3: CASSRLGIGNTIYF
DNA: TGTGCCAGCAGCCGTCTAGGGATCGGAAACACCATATATTTT

size: -
D: TRBD2
length: 17
J: TRBJ2-1
V: TRBV19
CDR3: CASSIESAGGPDNEQFF
DNA: TGTGCCAGTAGTATAGAGTCGGCGGGGGGGCCAGACAATGAGCAGTTCTTC

size: -
D: -
length: 13
J: TRBJ1-4
V: TRBV19
CDR3: CATRRDYNEKLFF
DNA: TGTGCCACTCGTCGCGACTATAATGAAAAACTGTTTTTT

size: few
D: -
length: 17
J: TRBJ2-2
V: TRBV5-1
CDR3: CASSRIEAGTGTGELFF
DNA: TGCGCCAGCAGCCGAATTGAGGCAGGAACGGGCACCGGGGAGCTGTTTTTT

size: -
D: TRBD2
length: 17
J: TRBJ2-1
V: TRBV5-8
CDR3: CASSTGTSGVTYNEQFF
DNA: TGTGCCAGCAGCACCGGGACTAGCGGGGTAACGTACAATGAGCAGTTCTTC

size: few
D: -
length: 12
J: TRBJ1-2
V: TRBV2
CDR3: CASSAGLYGYTF
DNA: TGTGCCAGCAGTGCGGGACTCTATGGCTACACCTTC

size: few
D: -
length: 13
J: TRBJ2-5
V: TRBV7-3
CDR3: CASSLAGWETQYF
DNA: TGTGCCAGCAGCTTAGCGGGTTGGGAGACCCAGTACTTC

size: -
D: -
length: 15
J: TRBJ2-3
V: TRBV12-5
CDR3: CASGLVSGSTDTQYF
DNA: TGTGCTAGTGGTTTGGTTAGCGGAAGCACAGATACGCAGTATTTT

size: -
D: TRBD2
length: 14
J: TRBJ2-4
V: TRBV24-1
CDR3: CATSDSRGERLQYF
DNA: TGTGCCACCAGTGATTCGCGGGGGGAGCGGCTTCAGTACTTC

size: -
D: -
length: 12
J: TRBJ2-3
V: TRBV9
CDR3: CASSRLSDTQYF
DNA: TGTGCCAGCAGTAGGTTGTCAGATACGCAGTATTTT

size: -
D: -
length: 15
J: TRBJ1-3
V: TRBV5-4
CDR3: CASSLGGAPGNTIYF
DNA: TGTGCCAGCAGCTTAGGGGGTGCTCCTGGAAACACCATATATTTT

size: -
D: TRBD1
length: 16
J: TRBJ2-3
V: TRBV24-1
CDR3: CATSDNRGEVIDTQYF
DNA: TGTGCCACCAGTGATAACAGGGGGGAGGTGATAGATACGCAGTATTTT

size: -
D: -
length: 14
J: TRBJ1-1
V: TRBV24-1
CDR3: CATSDAGRGTEAFF
DNA: TGTGCCACCAGTGATGCGGGCCGGGGGACTGAAGCTTTCTTT

size: -
D: -
length: 15
J: TRBJ2-1
V: TRBV4-3
CDR3: CASSQETALSNEQFF
DNA: TGCGCCAGCAGCCAAGAAACAGCCCTTAGCAATGAGCAGTTCTTC

size: -
D: TRBD2
length: 20
J: TRBJ2-5
V: TRBV4-1
CDR3: CASSQVVVGGAGGPRETQYF
DNA: TGCGCCAGCAGCCAAGTGGTCGTCGGGGGAGCGGGGGGGCCACGGGAGACCCAGTACTTC

size: -
D: TRBD1
length: 13
J: TRBJ1-5
V: TRBV29-1
CDR3: CSATTGIYQPQHF
DNA: TGCAGCGCAACGACAGGGATCTATCAGCCCCAGCATTTT

size: -
D: TRBD1
length: 16
J: TRBJ2-5
V: TRBV18
CDR3: CASSPFGTDLGETQYF
DNA: TGTGCCAGCTCACCTTTCGGGACAGATTTGGGGGAGACCCAGTACTTC

size: -
D: -
length: 15
J: TRBJ1-2
V: TRBV5-8
CDR3: CASSLASMGESGYTF
DNA: TGTGCCAGCAGCTTGGCCTCAATGGGCGAGAGTGGCTACACCTTC

size: -
D: -
length: 14
J: TRBJ1-4
V: TRBV7-2
CDR3: CASSLNGGREKLFF
DNA: TGTGCCAGCAGCCTAAATGGGGGGCGCGAAAAACTGTTTTTT

size: -
D: -
length: 12
J: TRBJ1-2
V: TRBV18
CDR3: CASSPYRDGYTF
DNA: TGTGCCAGCTCACCCTACAGGGACGGCTACACCTTC

size: few
D: TRBD2
length: 18
J: TRBJ2-1
V: TRBV7-8
CDR3: CASSSSGGAFRSYNEQFF
DNA: TGTGCCAGCAGCTCTAGCGGGGGGGCTTTCCGATCCTACAATGAGCAGTTCTTC

size: -
D: -
length: 12
J: TRBJ1-2
V: TRBV19
CDR3: CASSIVGYGYTF
DNA: TGTGCCAGTAGTATCGTTGGCTATGGCTACACCTTC

size: -
D: -
length: 13
J: TRBJ2-5
V: TRBV18
CDR3: CASSPGQFETQYF
DNA: TGTGCCAGCTCACCGGGGCAGTTTGAGACCCAGTACTTC

size: -
D: TRBD1
length: 15
J: TRBJ1-3
V: TRBV18
CDR3: CASSLQGDSGNTIYF
DNA: TGTGCCAGCTCCTTACAGGGGGACTCTGGAAACACCATATATTTT

size: -
D: TRBD2
length: 14
J: TRBJ2-1
V: TRBV2
CDR3: CASTVLAVNNEQFF
DNA: TGTGCCAGCACTGTCCTAGCGGTAAACAATGAGCAGTTCTTC

size: -
D: -
length: 14
J: TRBJ2-2
V: TRBV25-1
CDR3: CASSRTANTGELFF
DNA: TGTGCCAGCAGTCGGACAGCTAACACCGGGGAGCTGTTTTTT

size: -
D: TRBD2
length: 13
J: TRBJ2-5
V: TRBV2
CDR3: CASSVGSGETQYF
DNA: TGTGCCAGCAGTGTAGGTAGCGGGGAGACCCAGTACTTC

size: -
D: TRBD1
length: 17
J: TRBJ2-6
V: TRBV4-1
CDR3: CASSPDRDWSGANVLTF
DNA: TGCGCCAGCAGCCCGGACAGGGATTGGTCTGGGGCCAACGTCCTGACTTTC

size: -
D: -
length: 17
J: TRBJ2-1
V: TRBV3-1/TRBV3-2
CDR3: CASNGQGPQGGTDEQFF
DNA: TGTGCCAGCAACGGACAGGGTCCGCAGGGGGGGACCGATGAGCAGTTCTTC

size: few
D: -
length: 16
J: TRBJ1-3
V: TRBV15
CDR3: CATSTRDTFSGNTIYF
DNA: TGTGCCACCAGCACCCGGGACACGTTTTCTGGAAACACCATATATTTT

size: -
D: -
length: 16
J: TRBJ1-4
V: TRBV15
CDR3: CATSAPPGGTNEKLFF
DNA: TGTGCCACCAGCGCTCCCCCCGGGGGGACTAATGAAAAACTGTTTTTT

size: few
D: -
length: 15
J: TRBJ1-3
V: TRBV2
CDR3: CASNNPGGAGNTIYF
DNA: TGTGCCAGCAATAACCCGGGGGGAGCTGGAAACACCATATATTTT

size: -
D: -
length: 13
J: TRBJ1-1
V: TRBV5-6
CDR3: CASSLMQGTEAFF
DNA: TGTGCCAGCAGCTTGATGCAGGGAACTGAAGCTTTCTTT

size: few
D: -
length: 14
J: TRBJ1-6
V: TRBV6-2/TRBV6-3
CDR3: CASSYYTANSPLHF
DNA: TGTGCCAGCAGTTATTATACAGCTAATTCACCCCTCCACTTT

size: -
D: TRBD1
length: 14
J: TRBJ1-1
V: TRBV7-8
CDR3: CASSFLGQGTEAFF
DNA: TGTGCCAGCAGCTTTCTGGGACAGGGCACTGAAGCTTTCTTT

size: few
D: TRBD1
length: 14
J: TRBJ2-1
V: TRBV5-4
CDR3: CASEVQGARNEQFF
DNA: TGTGCCAGCGAAGTGCAGGGGGCAAGGAATGAGCAGTTCTTC

size: -
D: -
length: 17
J: TRBJ2-2
V: TRBV7-5
CDR3: CARSLPGGGRNTGELFF
DNA: TGTGCCAGAAGCTTACCCGGGGGGGGCCGTAACACCGGGGAGCTGTTTTTT

size: few
D: -
length: 15
J: TRBJ1-1
V: TRBV3-1/TRBV3-2
CDR3: CASSHGYGVNTEAFF
DNA: TGTGCCAGCAGCCATGGATATGGAGTGAACACTGAAGCTTTCTTT

size: few
D: -
length: 14
J: TRBJ1-4
V: TRBV2
CDR3: CASSESEISEKLFF
DNA: TGTGCCAGCAGTGAAAGTGAGATTTCAGAAAAACTGTTTTTT